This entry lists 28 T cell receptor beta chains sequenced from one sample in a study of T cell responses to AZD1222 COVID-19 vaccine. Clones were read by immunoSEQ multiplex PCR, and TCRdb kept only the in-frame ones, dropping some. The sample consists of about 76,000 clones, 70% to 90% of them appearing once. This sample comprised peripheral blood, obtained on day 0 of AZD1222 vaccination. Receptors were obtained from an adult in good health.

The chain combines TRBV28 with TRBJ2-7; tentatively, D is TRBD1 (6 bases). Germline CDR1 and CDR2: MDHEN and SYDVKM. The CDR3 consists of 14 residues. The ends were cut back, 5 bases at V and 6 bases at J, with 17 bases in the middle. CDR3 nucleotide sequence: TGTGCCAGCAGTAAAATCGACAGGTTAGGCGAGCAGTACTTC. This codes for CASSKIDRLGEQYF. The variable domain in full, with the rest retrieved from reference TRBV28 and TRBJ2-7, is DVKVTQSSRYLVKRTGEKVFLECVQDMDHENMFWYRQDPGLGLRLIYFSYDVKMKEKGDIPEGYSVSREKKERFSLILESASTNQTSMYLCASSKIDRLGEQYFGPGTRLTVT.

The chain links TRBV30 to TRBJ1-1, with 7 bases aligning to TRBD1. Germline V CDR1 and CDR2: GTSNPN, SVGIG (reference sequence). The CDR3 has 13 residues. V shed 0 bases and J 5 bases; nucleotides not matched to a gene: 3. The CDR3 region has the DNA TGTGCCTGGAGTGTTCAGGGGGAGACTGAAGCTTTCTTT. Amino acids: CAWSVQGETEAFF.

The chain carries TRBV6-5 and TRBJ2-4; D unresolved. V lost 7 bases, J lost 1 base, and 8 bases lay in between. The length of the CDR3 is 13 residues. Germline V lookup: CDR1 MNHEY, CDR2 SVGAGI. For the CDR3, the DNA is TGTGCCAGCAACGACGGGGCCAAAAACATTCAGTACTTC. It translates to CASNDGAKNIQYF.

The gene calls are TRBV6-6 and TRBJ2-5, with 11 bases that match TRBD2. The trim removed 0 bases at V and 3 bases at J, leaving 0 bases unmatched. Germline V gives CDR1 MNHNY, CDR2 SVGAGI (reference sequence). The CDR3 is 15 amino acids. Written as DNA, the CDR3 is TGTGCCAGCAGTTACTCGGGACTAGCGGAAGAGACCCAGTACTTC. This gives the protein CASSYSGLAEETQYF.

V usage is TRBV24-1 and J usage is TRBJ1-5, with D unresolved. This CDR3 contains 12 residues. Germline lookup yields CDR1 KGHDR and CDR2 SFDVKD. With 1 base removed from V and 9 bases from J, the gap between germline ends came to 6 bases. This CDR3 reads CATSDLRGPQHF. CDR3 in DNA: TGTGCCACCAGTGATTTAAGAGGGCCCCAGCATTTT.

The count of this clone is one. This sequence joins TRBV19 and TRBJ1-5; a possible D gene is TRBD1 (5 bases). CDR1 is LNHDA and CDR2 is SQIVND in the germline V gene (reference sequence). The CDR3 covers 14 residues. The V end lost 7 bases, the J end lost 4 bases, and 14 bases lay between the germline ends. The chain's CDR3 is CASTMWGGNQPQHF. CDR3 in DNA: TGTGCCAGTACCATGTGGGGGGGTAATCAGCCCCAGCATTTT. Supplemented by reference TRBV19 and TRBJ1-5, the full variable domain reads DGGITQSPKYLFRKEGQNVTLSCEQNLNHDAMYWYRQDPGQGLRLIYYSQIVNDFQKGDIAEGYSVSREKKESFPLTVTSAQKNPTAFYLCASTMWGGNQPQHFGDGTRLSIL.

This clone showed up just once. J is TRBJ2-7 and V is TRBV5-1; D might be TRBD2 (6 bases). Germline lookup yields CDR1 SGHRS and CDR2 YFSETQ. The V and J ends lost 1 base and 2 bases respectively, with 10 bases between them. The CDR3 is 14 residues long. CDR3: CASSLTGEPYEQYF. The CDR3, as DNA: TGCGCCAGCAGCTTGACGGGAGAACCCTACGAGCAGTACTTC.

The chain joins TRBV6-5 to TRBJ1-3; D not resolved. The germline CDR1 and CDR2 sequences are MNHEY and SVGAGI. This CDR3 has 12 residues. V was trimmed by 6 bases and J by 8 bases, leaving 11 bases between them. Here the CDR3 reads CASSSLTDTIYF. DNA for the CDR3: TGTGCCAGCAGCTCCTTGACGGACACCATATATTTT.

CDR3 DNA sequence: TGTGCCAGCAGCTACAACAGGGCTGAGACCCAGTACTTC. Residues: CASSYNRAETQYF. The chain employs TRBV7-6 and TRBJ2-5, with D perhaps TRBD1 (6 bases). The CDR3 spans 13 residues. With 4 bases removed from V and 5 bases from J, the gap between germline ends came to 11 bases. Germline CDR1 reads SGHVS; CDR2 reads FNYEAQ. The full variable domain, with the rest looked up from reference TRBV7-6 and TRBJ2-5, is GAGVSQSPRYKVTKRGQDVALRCDPISGHVSLYWYRQALGQGPEFLTYFNYEAQQDKSGLPNDRFSAERPEGSISTLTIQRTEQRDSAMYRCASSYNRAETQYFGPGTRLLVL.

The DNA of the CDR3 is TGTGCCAGCAGCGCCAGGACAGCAAACTCTGGGGCCAACGTCCTGACTTTC. This sequence encodes CASSARTANSGANVLTF. V is TRBV9 and J is TRBJ2-6, with D possibly being TRBD1 (6 bases). Germline lookup yields CDR1 SGDLS and CDR2 YYNGEE. CDR3 size: 17 residues. V was trimmed by 3 bases and J by 0 bases, leaving 13 bases between them.

Written as DNA, the CDR3 is TGTGCCAGCAGTTACCCGAGGGACAGGGGGAATTCACCCCTCCACTTT. This encodes CASSYPRDRGNSPLHF. This chain links TRBV6-5 with TRBJ1-6; 11 positions match TRBD1. Germline CDR1 and CDR2: MNHEY and SVGAGI. CDR3 length: 16 amino acids. V was clipped by 2 bases and J by 7 bases; unmatched bases: 4.

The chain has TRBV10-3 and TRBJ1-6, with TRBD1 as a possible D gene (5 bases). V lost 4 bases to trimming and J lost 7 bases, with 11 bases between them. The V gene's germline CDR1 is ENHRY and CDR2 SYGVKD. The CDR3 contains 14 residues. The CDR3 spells CAISGQGLNSPLHF. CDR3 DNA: TGTGCCATCAGTGGCCAGGGACTCAATTCACCCCTCCACTTT.

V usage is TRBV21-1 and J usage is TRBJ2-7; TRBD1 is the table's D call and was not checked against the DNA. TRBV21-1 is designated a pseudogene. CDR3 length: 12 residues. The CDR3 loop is CASEPRDKKQYV. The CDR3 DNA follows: TGTGCCAGCGAGCCCCGGGACAAAAAGCAGTACGTC.

The CDR3 sequence: CASSLRRLHRMNTEAFF. The CDR3, as DNA: TGTGCCAGTAGTCTGAGGAGACTACACAGAATGAACACTGAAGCTTTCTTT. The rearrangement joins TRBV19 to TRBJ1-1; no firm D call. CDR3 size: 17 residues. Germline loops: CDR1 LNHDA, CDR2 SQIVND (reference sequence). Trimming cost V 5 bases and J 0 bases, with 19 bases left between them.

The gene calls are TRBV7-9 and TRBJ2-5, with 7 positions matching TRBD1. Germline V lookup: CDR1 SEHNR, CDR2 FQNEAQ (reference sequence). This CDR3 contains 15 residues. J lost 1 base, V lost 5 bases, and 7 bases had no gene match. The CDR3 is CASSNTGAPQETQYF. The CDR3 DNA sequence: TGTGCCAGCAGCAACACAGGGGCCCCCCAAGAGACCCAGTACTTC.

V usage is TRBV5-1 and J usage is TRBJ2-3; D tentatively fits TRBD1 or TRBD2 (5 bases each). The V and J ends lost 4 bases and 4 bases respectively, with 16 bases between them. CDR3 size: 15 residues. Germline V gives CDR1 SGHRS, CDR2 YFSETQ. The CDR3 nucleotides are TGCGCCAGCAGCCGGGGCCAGGGAAGGGCAGATACGCAGTATTTT. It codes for CASSRGQGRADTQYF.

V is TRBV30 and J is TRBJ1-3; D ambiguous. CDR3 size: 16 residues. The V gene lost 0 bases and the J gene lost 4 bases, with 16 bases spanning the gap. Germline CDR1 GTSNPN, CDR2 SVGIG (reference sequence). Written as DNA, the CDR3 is TGTGCCTGGAGTGTACTGAGTCTGAGGAGCGGAAACACCATATATTTT. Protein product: CAWSVLSLRSGNTIYF.

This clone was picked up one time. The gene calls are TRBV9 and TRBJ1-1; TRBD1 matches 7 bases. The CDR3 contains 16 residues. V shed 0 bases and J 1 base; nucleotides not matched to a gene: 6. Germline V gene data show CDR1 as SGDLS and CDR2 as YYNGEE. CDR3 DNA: TGTGCCAGCAGCGTAGAAGGGGGCGCAGGGAACACTGAAGCTTTCTTT. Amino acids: CASSVEGGAGNTEAFF.

The DNA for the CDR3 is TGTGCCAGCAGTGAAGCTCGAGGGGTAGCCTACAATGAGCAGTTCTTC. It encodes CASSEARGVAYNEQFF. The chain recombines TRBV6-1 with TRBJ2-1; the D call may be TRBD1 or TRBD2 (5 bases each). Trimming cost V 0 bases and J 2 bases, with 11 bases left between them. Germline loops: CDR1 MNHNS, CDR2 SASEGT. The CDR3 totals 16 residues.

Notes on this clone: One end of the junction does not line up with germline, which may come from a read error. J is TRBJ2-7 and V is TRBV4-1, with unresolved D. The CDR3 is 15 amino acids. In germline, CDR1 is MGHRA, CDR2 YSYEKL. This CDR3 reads CASSHYKDPAYGQYF. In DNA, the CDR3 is TGCGCCAGCAGCCATTATAAAGATCCGGCCTACGGGCAGTACTTC.

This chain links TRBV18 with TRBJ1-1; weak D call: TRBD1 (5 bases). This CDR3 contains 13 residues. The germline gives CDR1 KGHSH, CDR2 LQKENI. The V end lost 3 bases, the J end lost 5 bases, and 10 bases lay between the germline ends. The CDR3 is CASSPRQTTEAFF. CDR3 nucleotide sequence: TGTGCCAGCTCACCTAGACAGACGACTGAAGCTTTCTTT.

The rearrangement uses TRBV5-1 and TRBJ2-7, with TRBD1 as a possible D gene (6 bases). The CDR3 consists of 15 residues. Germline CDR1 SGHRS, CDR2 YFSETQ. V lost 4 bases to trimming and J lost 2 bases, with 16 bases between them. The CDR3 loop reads CASSRGPGQTYEQYF. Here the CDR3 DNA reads TGCGCCAGCAGCAGAGGCCCGGGACAAACCTACGAGCAGTACTTC.

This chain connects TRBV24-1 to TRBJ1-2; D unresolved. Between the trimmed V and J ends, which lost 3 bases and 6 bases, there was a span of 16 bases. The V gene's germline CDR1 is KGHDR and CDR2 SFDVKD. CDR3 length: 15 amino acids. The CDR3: CATSDPSGSSHGYTF. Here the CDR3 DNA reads TGTGCCACCAGTGATCCCTCCGGGAGTAGCCATGGCTACACCTTC.

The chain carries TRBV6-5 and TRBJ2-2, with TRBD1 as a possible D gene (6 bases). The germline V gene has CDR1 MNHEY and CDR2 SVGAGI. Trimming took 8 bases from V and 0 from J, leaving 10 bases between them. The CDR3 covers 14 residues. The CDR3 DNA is TGTGCCAGCGCCGGGACAACGAACACCGGGGAGCTGTTTTTT. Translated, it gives CASAGTTNTGELFF.

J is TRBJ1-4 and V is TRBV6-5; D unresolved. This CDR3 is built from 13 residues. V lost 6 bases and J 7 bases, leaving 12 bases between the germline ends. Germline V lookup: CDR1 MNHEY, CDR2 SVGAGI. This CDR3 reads CASRDYSGEKLFF. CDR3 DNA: TGTGCCAGCAGGGATTACAGCGGTGAAAAACTGTTTTTT.

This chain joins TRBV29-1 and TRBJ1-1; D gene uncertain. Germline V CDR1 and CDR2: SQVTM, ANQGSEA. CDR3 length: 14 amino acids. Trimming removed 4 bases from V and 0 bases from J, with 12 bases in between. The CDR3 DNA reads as TGCAGCGTTGGGGGAGGATGGATGAACACTGAAGCTTTCTTT. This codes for CSVGGGWMNTEAFF.

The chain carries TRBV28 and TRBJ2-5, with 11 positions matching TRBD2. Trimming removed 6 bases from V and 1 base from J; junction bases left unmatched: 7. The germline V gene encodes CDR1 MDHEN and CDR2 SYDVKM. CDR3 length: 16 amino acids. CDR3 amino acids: CASSKTSGMGQETQYF. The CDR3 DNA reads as TGTGCCAGCAGCAAGACTAGCGGGATGGGCCAAGAGACCCAGTACTTC.

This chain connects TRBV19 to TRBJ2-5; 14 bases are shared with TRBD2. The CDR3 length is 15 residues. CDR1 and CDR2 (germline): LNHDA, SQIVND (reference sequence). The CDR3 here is CAEDRLAGGQETQYF. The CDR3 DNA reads TGTGCGGAAGATAGACTAGCGGGGGGGCAAGAGACCCAGTACTTC. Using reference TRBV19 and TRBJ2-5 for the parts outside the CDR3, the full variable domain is DGGITQSPKYLFRKEGQNVTLSCEQNLNHDAMYWYRQDPGQGLRLIYYSQIVNDFQKGDIAEGYSVSREKKESFPLTVTSAQKNPTAFYLCAEDRLAGGQETQYFGPGTRLLVL.